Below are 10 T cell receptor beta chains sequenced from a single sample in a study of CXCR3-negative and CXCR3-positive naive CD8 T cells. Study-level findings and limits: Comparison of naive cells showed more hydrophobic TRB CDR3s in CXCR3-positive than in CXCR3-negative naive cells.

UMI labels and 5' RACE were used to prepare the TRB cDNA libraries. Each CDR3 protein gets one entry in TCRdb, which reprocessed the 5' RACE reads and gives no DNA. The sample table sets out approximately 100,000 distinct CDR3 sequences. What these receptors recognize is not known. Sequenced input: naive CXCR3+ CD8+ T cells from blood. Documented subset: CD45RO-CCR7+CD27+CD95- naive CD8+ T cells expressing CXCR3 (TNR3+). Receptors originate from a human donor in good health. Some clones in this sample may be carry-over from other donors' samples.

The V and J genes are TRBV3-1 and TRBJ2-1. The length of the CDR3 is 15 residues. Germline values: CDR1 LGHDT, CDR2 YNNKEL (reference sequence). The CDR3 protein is CASSLNTFSYNEQFF.

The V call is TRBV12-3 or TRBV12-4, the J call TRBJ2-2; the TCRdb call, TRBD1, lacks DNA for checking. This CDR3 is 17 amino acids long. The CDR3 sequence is CASSSTAGTGDTGELFF.

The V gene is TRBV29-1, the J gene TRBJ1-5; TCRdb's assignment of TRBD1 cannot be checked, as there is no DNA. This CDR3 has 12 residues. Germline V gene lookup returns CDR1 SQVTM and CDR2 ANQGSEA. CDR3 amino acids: CSVGQSNQPQHF.

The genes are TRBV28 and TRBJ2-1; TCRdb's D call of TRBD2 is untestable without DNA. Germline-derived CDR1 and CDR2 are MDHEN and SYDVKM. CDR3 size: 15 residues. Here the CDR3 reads CASTEAGPAYNEQFF.

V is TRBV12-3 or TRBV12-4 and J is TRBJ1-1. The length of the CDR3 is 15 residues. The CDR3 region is CASSLQRGVNTEAFF.

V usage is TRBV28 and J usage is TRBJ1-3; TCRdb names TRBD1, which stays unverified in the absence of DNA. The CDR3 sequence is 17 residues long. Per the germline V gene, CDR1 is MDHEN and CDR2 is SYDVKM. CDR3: CASSQLDRGSSGNTIYF.

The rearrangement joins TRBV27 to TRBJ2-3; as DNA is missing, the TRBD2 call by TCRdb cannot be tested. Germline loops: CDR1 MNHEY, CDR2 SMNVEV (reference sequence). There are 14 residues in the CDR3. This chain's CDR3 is CASSFERGTDTQYF.

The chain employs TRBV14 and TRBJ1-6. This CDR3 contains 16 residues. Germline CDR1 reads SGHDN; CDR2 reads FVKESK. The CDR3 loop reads CASSQGSSSYNSPLHF. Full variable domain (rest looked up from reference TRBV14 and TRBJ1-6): EAGVTQFPSHSVIEKGQTVTLRCDPISGHDNLYWYRRVMGKEIKFLLHFVKESKQDESGMPNNRFLAERTGGTYSTLKVQPAELEDSGVYFCASSQGSSSYNSPLHFGNGTRLTVT.

CDR3 amino acids: CASSRQTSGTGDVGAFF. The rearrangement links TRBV21-1 to TRBJ1-1; TCRdb names TRBD1, which stays unverified in the absence of DNA. TRBV21-1 is designated a pseudogene. The CDR3 length is 17 residues.

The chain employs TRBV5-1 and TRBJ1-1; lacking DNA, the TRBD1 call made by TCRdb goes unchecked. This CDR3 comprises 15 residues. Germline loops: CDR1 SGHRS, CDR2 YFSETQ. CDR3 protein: CASSLAGGMNTEAFF.